A single sample gave rise to the 18 T cell receptor beta chains below, sequenced in a study of CDR3 diversity in severe acne. TCRdb ran MiXCR on the PCR reads and lists one entry per CDR3 protein. Found here are under 100,000 distinct CDR3 sequences, around half of them singletons; the top ten hold 9.5% to 13%. What was sequenced was blood. The receptors derive from a male donor in good health, serving as a control.

The rearrangement joins TRBV7-9 to TRBJ2-7, with TRBD1 identical over 8 bases. J gave up 3 bases and V 0 bases, and 1 base lay outside the gene matches. The CDR3 contains 14 residues. CDR1 and CDR2 from the germline V gene are SEHNR and FQNEAQ (reference sequence). The CDR3 DNA is TGTGCCAGCAGCTTAGCGGACAGGGACTACGAGCAGTACTTC. It encodes CASSLADRDYEQYF.

The chain is built from TRBV9 and TRBJ2-2; possibly TRBD2 for D (6 bases). This CDR3 spans 15 amino acids. Trimming shortened V by 3 bases and J by 1 base, and 10 bases separated the two germline ends. CDR1 SGDLS and CDR2 YYNGEE come from the germline V gene. The CDR3: CASSAGTGNTGELFF. CDR3 bases: TGTGCCAGCAGCGCCGGGACTGGGAACACCGGGGAGCTGTTTTTT.

V and J are TRBV10-3 and TRBJ2-5, with 10 positions matching TRBD2. The CDR3 totals 14 residues. Per germline, CDR1 ENHRY and CDR2 SYGVKD. V was pared by 6 bases and J by 3 bases, with 4 bases of the junction left unmatched. Written as DNA, the CDR3 is TGTGCCATCAGGGGGACTAGCGAGAAAGAGACCCAGTACTTC. It yields the protein CAIRGTSEKETQYF.

This clonotype was counted ten times or more. The chain carries TRBV11-2 and TRBJ1-1, with no clear D. The CDR3 loop spans 16 amino acids. V was cut by 6 bases and J by 5 bases, with 22 bases left in between. The germline V gene has CDR1 SGHAT and CDR2 FQNNGV. CDR3 residues: CASRRGGSGVSTEAFF. The CDR3 DNA reads TGTGCCAGCAGGCGGGGTGGTAGCGGGGTATCGACTGAAGCTTTCTTT.

The CDR3 reads CASSAGTATEAFF. As DNA, the CDR3 is TGTGCCAGCAGCGCTGGGACAGCCACTGAAGCTTTCTTT. The chain is built from TRBV7-6 and TRBJ1-1; 7 bases agree with TRBD1. The ends lost 5 bases at V and 4 bases at J; junction bases unmatched: 4. Germline V gives CDR1 SGHVS, CDR2 FNYEAQ. This CDR3 region has 13 residues.

The chain joins TRBV29-1 to TRBJ1-3; D gene ambiguous. CDR1 SQVTM and CDR2 ANQGSEA come from the germline V gene. V was clipped by 0 bases and J by 3 bases, with 15 bases between them. The CDR3 has 16 residues. CDR3 sequence: CSVEDNLIPRGNTIYF. In nucleotides, the CDR3 is TGCAGCGTTGAAGATAATCTCATTCCCCGTGGAAACACCATATATTTT.

This clonotype occurred once. V gene TRBV7-8 combines with J gene TRBJ1-6; 8 positions agree with TRBD1. There are 15 residues in the CDR3. Per the germline V gene, CDR1 is SGHVS and CDR2 is FQNEAQ. V shed 5 bases and J 5 bases; nucleotides not matched to a gene: 5. The CDR3 sequence is CASSVQGVHNSPLHF. The DNA of the CDR3 is TGTGCCAGCAGCGTACAGGGGGTCCATAATTCACCCCTCCACTTT.

This clonotype has ten or more counts. The chain combines TRBV6-4 with TRBJ2-2, with TRBD1 identical over 9 bases. Germline trimming cut 2 bases from V and 4 bases from J; bases unmatched to any gene: 2. The V gene's germline CDR1 is MRHNA and CDR2 SNTAGT. CDR3 length: 15 residues. The CDR3 protein is CASSDRQGGTGELFF. The CDR3 region has the DNA TGTGCCAGCAGTGACCGACAGGGGGGCACCGGGGAGCTGTTTTTT.

About this clonotype: No conserved phenylalanine or tryptophan is present at the end of the CDR3, so a read error is the likely explanation. The DNA is omitted, as the CDR3 cannot be located on it reliably, and the CDR3 follows TCRdb's listing. The gene calls are TRBV5-1 and TRBJ2-7; TRBD2 was called by the table and not checked on the DNA. The CDR3 comprises 8 residues, both ends counted. CDR1 and CDR2 (germline): SGHRS, YFSETQ. The CDR3 here is CASSLKTS.

This chain links TRBV2 with TRBJ2-7, with 7 bases matching TRBD1. This CDR3 spans 13 amino acids. V was pared by 6 bases and J by 2 bases, with 4 bases of the junction left unmatched. The germline gives CDR1 SNHLY, CDR2 FYNNEI. CDR3 sequence: CASSNQGAYEQYF. The CDR3 DNA sequence: TGTGCCAGCAGCAATCAGGGGGCCTACGAGCAGTACTTC.

To note about this clonotype: A clone one base away is much larger, so this may be a read error. The V gene is TRBV10-2, the J gene TRBJ2-3; 10 bases map to TRBD2. The CDR3 runs 16 residues. The V and J ends lost 6 bases and 3 bases, in that order; junction bases with no gene match: 9. CDR1 and CDR2 (germline): WSHSY, SAAADI. CDR3 amino acids: CASRQRSSGRTDTQYF. The CDR3 DNA reads as TGCGCCAGCAGACAACGGTCTAGCGGGAGAACAGATACGCAGTATTTT.

J is TRBJ2-7 and V is TRBV7-3; D remains ambiguous. The germline gives CDR1 SGHTA, CDR2 FQGTGA. V was shortened by 2 bases and J by 2 bases, with 10 bases between the two germline ends. The CDR3 runs to 14 residues. CDR3 sequence reads: CASSLAVRTYEQYF. The CDR3 DNA reads TGTGCCAGCAGCTTAGCGGTCAGGACCTACGAGCAGTACTTC.

The sample holds a few counts of this clonotype. The chain employs TRBV11-1 and TRBJ1-1, with 7 bases aligning to TRBD1. In germline, CDR1 is SGHAT, CDR2 FQDESV (reference sequence). With V trimmed by 3 bases and J by 1 base, 2 bases remained unmatched. There are 14 residues in the CDR3. CDR3 loop: CASSFRTGNTEAFF. CDR3 bases: TGTGCCAGCAGCTTTCGGACAGGGAACACTGAAGCTTTCTTT.

This clonotype was recorded at least ten times. This chain links TRBV20-1 with TRBJ1-1; weak D call: TRBD1 (6 bases). With 6 bases removed from V and 11 bases from J, the gap between germline ends came to 16 bases. The CDR3 is 11 residues long. The germline V gene has CDR1 DFQATT and CDR2 SNEGSKA (reference sequence). CDR3 protein: CSAGGARVAFF. The CDR3 region has the DNA TGCAGTGCGGGGGGCGCCCGAGTGGCTTTCTTT.

The CDR3 spells CASSQQGQAYGYTF. As DNA, the CDR3 is TGCGCCAGCAGCCAACAGGGACAGGCCTATGGCTACACCTTC. This chain joins TRBV4-1 and TRBJ1-2; TRBD1 aligns across 8 bases. Trimming cost V 2 bases and J 4 bases; bases outside gene matches: 3. The CDR3 has 14 residues. Looked up from germline, CDR1 is MGHRA and CDR2 is YSYEKL.

This rearrangement joins TRBV29-1 to TRBJ1-4; TRBD1 matches 7 bases. V lost 4 bases, J lost 7 bases, and 3 bases stayed unmatched. This CDR3 comprises 12 residues. CDR1 SQVTM and CDR2 ANQGSEA come from the germline V gene. The CDR3 DNA is TGCAGCGTTGGAGGGGGCTCTGAAAAACTGTTTTTT. Translation: CSVGGGSEKLFF.

For the CDR3, the DNA is TGTGCCAGCAGTGATTCGGGGGACCGGGGCGAGCAGTACTTC. Encoded protein: CASSDSGDRGEQYF. This sequence joins TRBV2 and TRBJ2-7; tentative D call: TRBD2 (6 bases). The CDR3 contains 14 residues. CDR1 and CDR2 from the germline V gene are SNHLY and FYNNEI. Trimming removed 3 bases at V and 6 bases at J, with 15 bases between.

The chain joins TRBV20-1 to TRBJ2-1; D gene unclear. Germline CDR1 DFQATT, CDR2 SNEGSKA (reference sequence). Trimming stripped 4 bases from V and 3 bases from J, with 13 bases between. CDR3 size: 14 residues. The CDR3 region is CSAKDMYLYNEQFF. DNA for the CDR3: TGCAGTGCTAAAGATATGTATCTCTACAATGAGCAGTTCTTC.